The 22 T cell receptor beta chains listed next were all sequenced from one sample in a study of blood T cells in healthy people across ages. A second PCR of roughly 7 to 11 cycles used a sample-barcoded 5' primer and a J-beta primer mix. From the 5' RACE reads, TCRdb called clonotypes with MiXCR, one entry per CDR3 protein. The sample gives about 730,000 distinct CDR3 sequences, 40% to 45% of which show up once; under 25% is in the top ten. The specimen sequenced was blood. These receptors were collected from a woman aged 60-70 years in good health.

This clonotype was found many times. The J gene is TRBJ2-1, the V gene TRBV4-3, with D unclear. V was pared by 1 base and J by 9 bases, with 10 bases between. There are 13 residues in the CDR3. Germline V gene lookup returns CDR1 LGHNA and CDR2 YSLEER. In DNA, the CDR3 is TGCGCCAGCAGCCAAGCCCTTAACGGTGAGCAGTTCTTC. Translation gives CASSQALNGEQFF.

In its sample, this clonotype was seen once. The chain has TRBV4-2 and TRBJ2-2, with 12 positions matching TRBD2. The germline gives CDR1 LGHNA, CDR2 YNFKEQ. The CDR3 loop spans 18 amino acids. V was clipped by 3 bases and J by 1 base; unmatched bases: 6. The CDR3 spells CASSQASGGARNTGELFF. The CDR3 DNA reads TGTGCCAGCAGCCAGGCTAGCGGGGGGGCCAGGAACACCGGGGAGCTGTTTTTT.

This clonotype was found a few times. This chain connects TRBV20-1 to TRBJ2-1, with TRBD1 identical over 11 bases. CDR1 and CDR2 (germline): DFQATT, SNEGSKA (reference sequence). Losses at the gene ends were 5 bases for V and 3 bases for J; bases not matched to a gene: 6. This CDR3 is built from 15 residues. CDR3 in amino acids: CSAGRDRGGYNEQFF. For the CDR3, the DNA is TGCAGTGCTGGGAGGGACAGGGGGGGCTACAATGAGCAGTTCTTC.

The chain combines TRBV18 with TRBJ2-5; TRBD1 aligns across 9 bases. V shed 2 bases and J 1 base; nucleotides not matched to a gene: 5. There are 16 residues in the CDR3. Germline assignment: CDR1 KGHSH and CDR2 LQKENI. CDR3 loop: CASSPFDRGIQETQYF. The CDR3 nucleotides are TGTGCCAGCTCACCATTTGACAGGGGGATCCAAGAGACCCAGTACTTC.

This chain joins TRBV14 and TRBJ1-4; D ambiguous. Between the trimmed V and J ends, which lost 2 bases and 8 bases, there was a span of 9 bases. The CDR3 totals 13 residues. Germline loops: CDR1 SGHDN, CDR2 FVKESK. The CDR3 DNA sequence: TGTGCCAGCAGCCAAAATGAGCAGGAAAAACTGTTTTTT. Its protein product is CASSQNEQEKLFF.

This clonotype was counted only a few times. The chain employs TRBV11-2 and TRBJ1-2, with D possibly matching TRBD1 (5 bases). Germline V gene sequence: CDR1 SGHAT, CDR2 FQNNGV. This CDR3 region has 14 residues. V was shortened by 5 bases and J by 5 bases, with 15 bases between the two germline ends. For the CDR3, the DNA is TGTGCCAGCAGCACCGGGGGTGAGGGATATGGCTACACCTTC. Protein product: CASSTGGEGYGYTF.

Remarks on this clonotype: This may be a read error, as it is one base from a much larger clone. The chain joins TRBV5-6 to TRBJ2-7; D gene unclear. The CDR3 runs 13 residues. V was cut by 2 bases and J by 2 bases, with 8 bases left in between. Germline V gene sequence: CDR1 SGHDT, CDR2 YYEEEE. The DNA of the CDR3 is TGTGCCAGCAGCTTCCGGGCAGCCTACGAGCAGTACTTC. It yields the protein CASSFRAAYEQYF.

This clonotype was detected only a few times. The rearrangement joins TRBV7-2 to TRBJ1-2, with 8 bases lining up with TRBD1. Germline V gives CDR1 SGHTA, CDR2 FQGNSA. CDR3 length: 14 amino acids. V gave up 5 bases and J gave up 5 bases; unmatched junction bases: 7. The CDR3 loop reads CASSRTGSSYGYTF. As DNA, the CDR3 is TGTGCCAGCAGCCGGACAGGGTCATCTTATGGCTACACCTTC.

The chain recombines TRBV3-1 with TRBJ1-1; D is uncertain. V was trimmed by 3 bases and J by 0 bases, leaving 8 bases between them. The CDR3 totals 14 residues. Germline assignment: CDR1 LGHDT and CDR2 YNNKEL (reference sequence). CDR3 coding DNA: TGTGCCAGCAGCCACAGGACTCTGAACACTGAAGCTTTCTTT. Translated, it gives CASSHRTLNTEAFF.

This clonotype showed up just a few times. This chain links TRBV28 with TRBJ2-7, with unresolved D. Trimming stripped 4 bases from V and 4 bases from J, with 11 bases between. Germline lookup yields CDR1 MDHEN and CDR2 SYDVKM. The CDR3 has 13 residues. The CDR3 loop reads CASSYGEQYEQYF. In DNA, the CDR3 is TGTGCCAGCAGTTACGGAGAGCAATACGAGCAGTACTTC.

CDR3 coding DNA: TGTGCCAGCCGCGGGACAGCAGATACGCAGTATTTT. It specifies CASRGTADTQYF. The chain carries TRBV12-3 or TRBV12-4 and TRBJ2-3, with D maybe TRBD1 (7 bases). V was shortened by 8 bases and J by 4 bases, with 10 bases between the two germline ends. The CDR3 extends over 12 amino acids.

As to this clonotype: One end of the junction is discordant with germline, which a read error may explain. The chain combines TRBV6-1 with TRBJ2-7, with TRBD2 as a possible D gene (5 bases). The J call may be mistaken, given a closer DNA end match to TRBJ2-5. The CDR3 is 14 residues long. Germline V gene data show CDR1 as MNHNS and CDR2 as SASEGT. CDR3 in DNA: TGTGCCAGCAGTGAAAGGGCGGGCCAAAAGACCCAGTACTTC. The encoded protein is CASSERAGQKTQYF.

Only a few counts were recorded for this clonotype. V gene TRBV20-1 combines with J gene TRBJ1-1, with D tentatively TRBD1 (5 bases). CDR1 and CDR2 from the germline V gene are DFQATT and SNEGSKA (reference sequence). The CDR3 spans 16 residues. Trimming shortened V by 1 base and J by 1 base, and 16 bases separated the two germline ends. CDR3 in amino acids: CSARVFGGLPNTEAFF. The CDR3 nucleotides read TGCAGTGCTAGAGTCTTTGGGGGACTGCCGAACACTGAAGCTTTCTTT.

The count of this clonotype is one. The rearrangement uses TRBV18 and TRBJ2-2; D ambiguous. The CDR3 covers 14 residues. V lost 3 bases, J lost 4 bases, and 9 bases lay in between. Germline-derived CDR1 and CDR2 are KGHSH and LQKENI. The CDR3 region is CASSPNLGTGELFF. The CDR3 region has the DNA TGTGCCAGCTCACCTAATCTGGGCACCGGGGAGCTGTTTTTT.

In its sample, this clonotype was seen a few times. The V and J genes are TRBV14 and TRBJ2-1; D is ambiguous. Deletions cut 0 bases from V and 5 bases from J, with 8 bases between. CDR3 length equals 14 residues. The germline CDR1 and CDR2 sequences are SGHDN and FVKESK. The CDR3 reads CASSQETRNNEQFF. For the CDR3, the DNA is TGTGCCAGCAGCCAAGAGACGCGAAACAATGAGCAGTTCTTC.

Note on this clonotype: A junction boundary mismatches the germline segment, possibly from a read error. The V gene is TRBV6-1, the J gene TRBJ1-2; tentatively, D is TRBD1 (5 bases). This CDR3 is 15 amino acids long. CDR1 is MNHNS, CDR2 SASEGT, per germline. The CDR3 nucleotides read TGTACCAGCACCACAACTCGGGGGGTCAACTATGGCTACACCTTC. Translating it yields CTSTTTRGVNYGYTF.

A note on this clonotype: A much bigger clone sits one base away, suggesting this may be a read error. The chain recombines TRBV20-1 with TRBJ2-3, with D tentatively TRBD2 (5 bases). This CDR3 has 12 amino acids. Germline V gene lookup returns CDR1 DFQATT and CDR2 SNEGSKA (reference sequence). CDR3 sequence reads: CSAIASTDTRYF. CDR3 in DNA: TGCAGTGCAATAGCTAGCACAGATACGCGGTATTTT.

On this clonotype itself: The junction does not match germline at one end; this may be a read error. The chain combines TRBV20-1 with TRBJ2-1; 12 bases are a match to TRBD2. The length of the CDR3 is 16 residues. The germline CDR1 and CDR2 sequences are DFQATT and SNEGSKA (reference sequence). CDR3 DNA: TGCGGTGCATCCCCCATTCTAGCGGGGGGGAACAATGAGCAGTTCTTC. Translation gives CGASPILAGGNNEQFF.

Note on this clonotype: A much larger clone differs by one base, so this may be a read error. The chain is built from TRBV20-1 and TRBJ1-5; D remains ambiguous. The CDR3 covers 15 residues. Germline CDR1 is DFQATT and CDR2 is SNEGSKA (reference sequence). V was trimmed by 6 bases and J by 1 base, leaving 16 bases between them. The chain's CDR3 is CSANLRGGSNQPQHF. CDR3 DNA sequence: TGCAGTGCGAACCTACGGGGTGGAAGCAATCAGCCCCAGCATTTT.

The table lists this clonotype with a few counts. The genes are TRBV2 and TRBJ1-2; weak D call: TRBD1 (6 bases). Between the trimmed V and J ends, which lost 6 bases and 7 bases, there was a span of 18 bases. The V gene's germline CDR1 is SNHLY and CDR2 FYNNEI. This CDR3 has 14 residues. The chain's CDR3 is CASSPQGAAGGYTF. The CDR3 DNA reads as TGTGCCAGCAGCCCACAGGGAGCAGCCGGTGGCTACACCTTC.

This rearrangement joins TRBV3-1 to TRBJ2-5; D might be TRBD2 (6 bases). The CDR3 totals 15 residues. V was clipped by 3 bases and J by 11 bases, with 22 bases between them. CDR1 is LGHDT, CDR2 YNNKEL, per germline (reference sequence). The CDR3 nucleotides are TGTGCCAGCAGCCAGAGCGGACTACAATACAATGAGCAGTACTTC. Protein: CASSQSGLQYNEQYF.

This clonotype was recorded a few times. V usage is TRBV18 and J usage is TRBJ2-3; D ambiguous. The CDR3 contains 14 residues. Germline V gene lookup returns CDR1 KGHSH and CDR2 LQKENI. V was cut by 0 bases and J by 3 bases, with 7 bases left in between. CDR3 loop: CASSPPSLTDTQYF. Written as DNA, the CDR3 is TGTGCCAGCTCACCACCCTCGTTAACAGATACGCAGTATTTT.